This TCR beta chain emerged from a study of metastatic and nonmetastatic thyroid tumors. Study at large: The study looked at repertoires side by side in blood and in tumor or nodule tissue from malignant and benign thyroid patients. Study-wide results and limits: Reported TCR beta diversity, measured in blood and tumor, was significantly higher for malignant thyroid tumors than for benign nodules.

Original processing notes: The study's classifier, a distant-metastasis tool for papillary thyroid cancer, was built using CDR3 differences across clinicopathological groups. TCRdb reassembled clones from the PCR reads with MiXCR. These V and J calls rely on TCRdb rather than the paper's analysis. The table records approximately 30,000 clones, about 32% of them present only once. Germline CDR1 and CDR2: SNHLY and FYNNEI. CDR3 length: 16 residues. Thyroid surgery took place with no prior treatment in any patient. This clone has at least ten counts. What it binds is not known. A much larger clone lies a single base off, so this may be a read error.

The gene calls are TRBV2 and TRBJ2-6; D tentatively reads TRBD1 or TRBD2 (5 bases each). This TCR was recovered from a female donor with papillary thyroid cancer or a benign thyroid nodule (not recorded which). Some clones in this sample may be carry-over from other donors' samples. Sequenced material: blood. DNA of the CDR3: TGTGCCAGCAGTTCAGACCTTCTCTCTGGGGGCAACGTCCTGACTTTC. Its translation is CASSSDLLSGGNVLTF. Together with reference TRBV2 and TRBJ2-6, the CDR3 gives the full variable domain: EPEVTQTPSHQVTQMGQEVILRCVPISNHLYFYWYRQILGQKVEFLVSFYNNEISEKSEIFDDQFSVERPDGSNFTLKIRSTKLEDSAMYFCASSSDLLSGGNVLTFGAGSRLTVL.